These T cell receptor beta chains were read from a single sample in a study of shared clonotypes between healthy human individuals. This table comes from immunoSEQ multiplex PCR, and its TCRdb copy is limited to in-frame clones, with some not included. This sample has about 1.5 million clones, with approximately 98% found just once. Sequencing was done on a sample of naive CD4+ T cells sorted from blood. The receptors stem from a man younger than 40 in good health. The CDR3 runs from the conserved cysteine through the conserved F or W. A D gene is named only where the DNA matches it firmly. Where a row states a size, it is once, few, many or the class of an expanded clone; other rows omit it.

TRBD1 | . | TRBJ1-1 | TRBV19 | 15 | TGTGCCAGTAGTAGGGGGACAGTTCGTATGACTGAAGCTTTCTTT | CASSRGTVRMTEAFF
. | . | TRBJ2-1 | TRBV11-2 | 17 | TGTGCCAGCAGCCCGAAATTGGGGGAAGATGACTACAATGAGCAGTTCTTC | CASSPKLGEDDYNEQFF
TRBD2 | . | TRBJ2-7 | TRBV6-1 | 14 | TGTGCCAGCGCGGGACTAGCGGCAACCTACGAGCAGTACTTC | CASAGLAATYEQYF
. | . | TRBJ2-3 | TRBV10-2 | 14 | TGCGCCAGCCGCCGACAGGGACTCACAGATACGCAGTATTTT | CASRRQGLTDTQYF
. | . | TRBJ2-2 | TRBV7-2 | 15 | TGTGCCAGCAGCTTAGGACGGATGAACACCGGGGAGCTGTTTTTT | CASSLGRMNTGELFF
. | . | TRBJ2-1 | TRBV7-2 | 15 | TGTGCCAGCAGCTTAGCGCCTAGCCCCTACAATGAGCAGTTCTTC | CASSLAPSPYNEQFF
. | . | TRBJ2-2 | TRBV5-4 | 15 | TGTGCCAGCAGCTACGGACAGAGAAACACCGGGGAGCTGTTTTTT | CASSYGQRNTGELFF
. | . | TRBJ2-7 | TRBV6-5 | 11 | TGTGCCAGCAGTTACTCCGGTGAGCAGTACTTC | CASSYSGEQYF
. | . | TRBJ1-1 | TRBV10-3 | 13 | TGTGCCATCAGGGAACGCAGTGACACTGAAGCTTTCTTT | CAIRERSDTEAFF
TRBD2 | . | TRBJ2-3 | TRBV9 | 17 | TGTGCCAGCAGGGGACCGGGACTAGCGGGAGACACAGATACGCAGTATTTT | CASRGPGLAGDTDTQYF
TRBD2 | . | TRBJ2-5 | TRBV6-6 | 16 | TGTGCCAGCAGAACCCGACGGGGGGGGTCTATGGAGACCCAGTACTTC | CASRTRRGGSMETQYF
. | . | TRBJ2-1 | TRBV5-1 | 16 | TGCGCCAGCAGCTCCCTCAAGGACGCCCGCTACAATGAGCAGTTCTTC | CASSSLKDARYNEQFF
. | . | TRBJ2-1 | TRBV19 | 14 | TGTGCCACAAAGGCGGTCCCCTCCTACAATGAGCAGTTCTTC | CATKAVPSYNEQFF
. | . | TRBJ1-2 | TRBV28 | 15 | TGTGCCAGCAGCCTCCGGGACGGGGGTCGGGGTGGCTACACCTTC | CASSLRDGGRGGYTF
TRBD2 | . | TRBJ2-2 | TRBV10-3 | 15 | TGTGCCATCAGTCCGGGACTAGCTCACACCGGGGAGCTGTTTTTT | CAISPGLAHTGELFF
. | few | TRBJ1-1 | TRBV20-1 | 11 | TGCAGTGCTAGAGAGAACACTGAAGCTTTCTTT | CSARENTEAFF
. | once | TRBJ1-3 | TRBV6-9 | 14 | TGTGCCAGCAGTTTCCAAAGACAGGGAAACACCATATATTTT | CASSFQRQGNTIYF
TRBD1 | . | TRBJ1-1 | TRBV28 | 13 | TGTGCCAGCAGTTTGGTCTTGGACAGGGGAGCTTTCTTT | CASSLVLDRGAFF
. | . | TRBJ2-5 | TRBV5-4 | 14 | TGTGCCAGCAGCTTGAGGTCCTCCCTGTCAACCCAGTACTTC | CASSLRSSLSTQYF
. | . | TRBJ1-2 | TRBV27 | 13 | TGTGCCAGCAGTTTATCAGGACTCTATGGCTACACCTTC | CASSLSGLYGYTF
. | . | TRBJ1-1 | TRBV10-3 | 13 | TGTGCCATCAGGGCAGGGGAGGACACTGAAGCTTTCTTT | CAIRAGEDTEAFF
. | . | TRBJ2-5 | TRBV14 | 14 | TGTGCCAGCAGCCCCCCTTCTGCCGTGTGGACCCAGTACTTC | CASSPPSAVWTQYF
. | . | TRBJ1-1 | TRBV10-2 | 15 | TGCGCCAGCAGTGAGTCTGCAGGGACGGGCACTGAAGCTTTCTTT | CASSESAGTGTEAFF
. | . | TRBJ2-7 | TRBV10-3 | 14 | TGTGCCATCAGTGCCAGGCTGGGTTCCTACGAGCAGTACTTC | CAISARLGSYEQYF
. | . | TRBJ2-7 | TRBV10-3 | 14 | TGTGCCATCAGGCATGACAGGCTGGCATACGAGCAGTACTTC | CAIRHDRLAYEQYF
. | . | TRBJ2-7 | TRBV7-9 | 13 | TGTGCCAGCAGCTTAGACAGCAGGAACGAGCAGTACTTC | CASSLDSRNEQYF
TRBD2 | . | TRBJ2-3 | TRBV19 | 15 | TGTGCCAGTAGTAGGGCTAGCGGAAGCACAGATACGCAGTATTTT | CASSRASGSTDTQYF
. | . | TRBJ2-7 | TRBV5-4 | 16 | TGTGCCAGCAGCTTGGGGTTAGGGGGTACCGCTATGGAGCAGTACTTC | CASSLGLGGTAMEQYF
. | . | TRBJ2-7 | TRBV5-8 | 11 | TGTGCCAGCAGCCCCACGACGCAGCAGTACTTC | CASSPTTQQYF
. | . | TRBJ2-3 | TRBV9 | 13 | TGTGCCAGCAGCGTAGGAGGGGAAGATACGCAGTATTTT | CASSVGGEDTQYF
TRBD1 | . | TRBJ1-4 | TRBV7-2 | 13 | TGTGCCAGCAGCTTGGACAGGGGTGAAAAACTGTTTTTT | CASSLDRGEKLFF
TRBD1 | . | TRBJ1-4 | TRBV4-1 | 13 | TGCGCCAGCAGTCTTACACAGGGGGAAAAACTGTTTTTT | CASSLTQGEKLFF
TRBD2 | . | TRBJ2-7 | TRBV27 | 16 | TGTGCCAGCAGTTTATTATCCCTAGCGGGAGCCCACGAGCAGTACTTC | CASSLLSLAGAHEQYF
. | . | TRBJ2-1 | TRBV7-9 | 15 | TGTGCCAGCTTCAGCCCCATGAGCTCCTACAATGAGCAGTTCTTC | CASFSPMSSYNEQFF
TRBD1 | . | TRBJ2-1 | TRBV7-8 | 11 | TGTGCCAGCAGCTGGACAGGGTTGTTGTTCTTC | CASSWTGLLFF
. | . | TRBJ1-5 | TRBV27 | 15 | TGTGCCAATAGGGAGGAGGGCCGTCGCAATCAGCCCCAGCATTTT | CANREEGRRNQPQHF
. | . | TRBJ2-1 | TRBV5-6 | 15 | TGTGCCAGCAGCTCTAGACCGCGTCCTTACAATGAGCAGTTCTTC | CASSSRPRPYNEQFF
. | . | TRBJ2-7 | TRBV6-5 | 13 | TGTGCCAGCAATCCGGGAGTGGGTTACGAGCAGTACTTC | CASNPGVGYEQYF
. | . | TRBJ2-5 | TRBV4-3 | 13 | TGCGCCAGCAGCCAAGCTGACGAAGAGACCCAGTACTTC | CASSQADEETQYF
. | . | TRBJ2-2 | TRBV6-5 | 15 | TGTGCCAGCAGTTACTCCGGGGGGCGGACCGGGGAGCTGTTTTTT | CASSYSGGRTGELFF
. | . | TRBJ1-2 | TRBV28 | 14 | TGTGCCAGCAGTTTAGCCAGGGGTGTGGGTGGCTACACCTTC | CASSLARGVGGYTF
. | . | TRBJ2-5 | TRBV29-1 | 11 | TGCAGCGCCGGACTCCAAGAGACCCAGTACTTC | CSAGLQETQYF
. | . | TRBJ2-2 | TRBV6-5 | 12 | TGTGCCAGCAGGGAGGGACAGGGGGAGCTGTTTTTT | CASREGQGELFF
TRBD2 | . | TRBJ2-1 | TRBV19 | 16 | TGTGCCAGTAACTATGGGGAGCGGGGGGCAAACAATGAGCAGTTCTTC | CASNYGERGANNEQFF
. | once | TRBJ2-5 | TRBV11-2 | 14 | TGTGCCAGCAGCTTAGTTCTGGCCCAAGAGACCCAGTACTTC | CASSLVLAQETQYF
. | . | TRBJ2-1 | TRBV10-2 | 15 | TGCGCCAGCAGTGAGATGTCCGGGTACTACAATGAGCAGTTCTTC | CASSEMSGYYNEQFF
TRBD2 | . | TRBJ2-5 | TRBV5-6 | 17 | TGTGCCAGCAGCTTACCCGGACTAGCGGGAGGGCAAGAGACCCAGTACTTC | CASSLPGLAGGQETQYF
. | . | TRBJ2-7 | TRBV10-2 | 16 | TGCGCCAGCAGCCTCGCCCGGCCAGGGAGCTCCTACGAGCAGTACTTC | CASSLARPGSSYEQYF
. | . | TRBJ1-2 | TRBV9 | 13 | TGTGCCAGCAGCGTAGACCGGGCGAGTGGCTACACCTTC | CASSVDRASGYTF
TRBD2 | . | TRBJ2-7 | TRBV9 | 16 | TGTGCCAGCAGCGCCTTACTTAGCGGGAGGGCCTACGAGCAGTACTTC | CASSALLSGRAYEQYF
TRBD2 | . | TRBJ2-7 | TRBV29-1 | 15 | TGCAGCGTTGGAACCCGACTAGCGGAAAACTACGAGCAGTACTTC | CSVGTRLAENYEQYF
TRBD2 | . | TRBJ2-3 | TRBV29-1 | 14 | TGCAGCGCCTCACTAGCGGGAAGGGCAGATACGCAGTATTTT | CSASLAGRADTQYF
. | . | TRBJ2-2 | TRBV15 | 15 | TGTGCCACCAGCAGAGGGGGGCTTTTGGCCGGGGAGCTGTTTTTT | CATSRGGLLAGELFF